This T cell receptor (beta chain) comes out of a study of T cells after posttransplantation cyclophosphamide. Germline CDR1 reads SGHRS; CDR2 reads YFSETQ. This CDR3 contains 16 residues. Trimming cost V 1 base and J 2 bases; bases outside gene matches: 5. Cells defined as naive were viable CD3+CD4+ or CD3+CD8+ and CCR7+CD45RA+CD45RO-CD95-CD27+CD28+. TCRdb keeps only in-frame clones here, not all; method: immunoSEQ multiplex PCR. The table records tens of thousands of clones, roughly 90% of them present only once. The receptor comes from a man aged 25-45 years in good health and a related stem cell transplant donor. The V gene is TRBV5-1, the J gene TRBJ2-7; 11 positions agree with TRBD1. The sequenced sample was naive CD4+ T cells sorted from blood. As DNA, the CDR3 is TGCGCCAGCAGCTTGAAGGGACAGGGGGTGGCCTACGAGCAGTACTTC. The encoded protein is CASSLKGQGVAYEQYF.